The present T cell receptor beta chain was sequenced within a study of shared clonotypes between healthy human individuals. Study summary: Researchers drew samples from two women and a few men aged 18 to 49. General study points: Measured sharing among donors was expected to vary with sequencing depth.

TCRdb keeps only in-frame clones here, not all; method: immunoSEQ multiplex PCR. The sample holds approximately 500,000 clones, almost 80% seen once. Germline-derived CDR1 and CDR2 are LNHDA and SQIVND (reference sequence). This CDR3 is built from 16 residues. Losses at the gene ends were 5 bases for V and 8 bases for J; bases not matched to a gene: 18. Recent acute infections and vaccinations were absent in the healthy HIV-negative adult donors. As to this clone: Its target is not known.

This TCR came from a woman aged 35 to 49 in good health. Some clones in this sample may be carry-over from other donors' samples. The rearrangement uses TRBV19 and TRBJ2-7, with TRBD2 identical over 7 bases. Specimen: PBMCs. In DNA, the CDR3 is TGTGCCAGTAGTCCCCGGTTCGCTAGCGGACCCCTAAAGCAGTACTTC. Residues: CASSPRFASGPLKQYF.